The clone carrying this TCR beta chain was counted only a few times. The target antigen is unknown. The data stem from a study of CD8 T cells in ankylosing spondylitis. The study's findings and limits: According to the report, clones linked to the disease were significantly enriched in matched synovial fluid samples taken from ankylosing spondylitis patients. Among TCR beta sequences, a motif of under ten highly homologous variants appeared characteristic of ankylosing spondylitis blood.

CDR1 is SGHTA and CDR2 is FQGNSA in the germline V gene. V was trimmed by 5 bases and J by 7 bases, leaving 11 bases between them. The CDR3 spans 12 residues. TCRdb itself ran the 5' RACE reads through MiXCR, one entry per CDR3 protein. The profile shows more than 650,000 distinct CDR3 sequences, about 11% of them singletons. Material: blood, either unsorted or a sorted T cell fraction (not recorded which). J is TRBJ1-2 and V is TRBV7-2; D is uncertain. This sequence originates from a male donor with ankylosing spondylitis. Here the CDR3 reads CASSTRMGGYTF. CDR3 nucleotides: TGTGCCAGCAGCACACGTATGGGTGGCTACACCTTC.